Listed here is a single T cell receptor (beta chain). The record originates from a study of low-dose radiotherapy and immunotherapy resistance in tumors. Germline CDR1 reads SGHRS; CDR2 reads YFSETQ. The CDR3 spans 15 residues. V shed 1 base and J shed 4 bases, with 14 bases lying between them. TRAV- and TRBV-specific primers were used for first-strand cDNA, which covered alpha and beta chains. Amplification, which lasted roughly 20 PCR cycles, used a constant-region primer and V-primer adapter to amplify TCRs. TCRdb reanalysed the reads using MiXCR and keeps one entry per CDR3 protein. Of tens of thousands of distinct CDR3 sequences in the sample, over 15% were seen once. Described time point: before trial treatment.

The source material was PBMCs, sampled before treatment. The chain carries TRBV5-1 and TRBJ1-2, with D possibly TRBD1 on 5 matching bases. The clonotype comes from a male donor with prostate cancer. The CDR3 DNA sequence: TGCGCCAGCAGCTTGACCGGACAAAGCTCCTATGGCTACACCTTC. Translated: CASSLTGQSSYGYTF.